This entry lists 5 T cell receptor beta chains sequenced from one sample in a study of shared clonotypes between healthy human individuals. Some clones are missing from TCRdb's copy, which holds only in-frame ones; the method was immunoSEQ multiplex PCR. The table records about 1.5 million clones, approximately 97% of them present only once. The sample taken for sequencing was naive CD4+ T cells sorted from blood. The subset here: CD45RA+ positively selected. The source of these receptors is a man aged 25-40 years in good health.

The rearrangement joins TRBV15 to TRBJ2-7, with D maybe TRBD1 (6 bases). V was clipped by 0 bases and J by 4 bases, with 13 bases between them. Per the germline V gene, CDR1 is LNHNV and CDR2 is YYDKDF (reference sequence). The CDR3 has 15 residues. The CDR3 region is CATSRDPGQLYEQYF. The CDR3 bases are TGTGCCACCAGCAGAGACCCGGGACAACTATACGAGCAGTACTTC.

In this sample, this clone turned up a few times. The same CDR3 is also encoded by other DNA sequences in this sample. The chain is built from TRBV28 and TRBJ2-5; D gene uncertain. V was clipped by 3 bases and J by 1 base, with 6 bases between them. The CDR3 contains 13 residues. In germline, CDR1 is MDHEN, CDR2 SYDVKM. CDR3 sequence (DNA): TGTGCCAGCAGTTTGCCGGGCCAAGAGACCCAGTACTTC. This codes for CASSLPGQETQYF.

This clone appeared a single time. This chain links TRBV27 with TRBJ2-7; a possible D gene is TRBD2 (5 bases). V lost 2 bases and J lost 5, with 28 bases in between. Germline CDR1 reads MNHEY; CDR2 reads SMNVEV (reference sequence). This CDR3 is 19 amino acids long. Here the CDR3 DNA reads TGTGCCAGCAGTTTAAGGTATTCGGGGTTCCGCCAAAAGAAAGACGAGCAGTACTTC. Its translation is CASSLRYSGFRQKKDEQYF.

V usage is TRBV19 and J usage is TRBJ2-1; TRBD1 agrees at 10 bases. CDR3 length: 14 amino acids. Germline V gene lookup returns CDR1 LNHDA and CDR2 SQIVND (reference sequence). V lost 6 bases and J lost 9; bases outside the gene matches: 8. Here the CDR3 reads CASRTGQGLLEQFF. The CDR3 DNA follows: TGTGCCAGTAGGACGGGACAGGGGTTGCTTGAGCAGTTCTTC.

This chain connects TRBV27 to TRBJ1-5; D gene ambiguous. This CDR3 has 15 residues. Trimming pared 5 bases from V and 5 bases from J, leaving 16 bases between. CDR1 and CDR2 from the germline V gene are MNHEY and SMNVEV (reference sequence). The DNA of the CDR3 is TGTGCCAGCAGTCCCCGCCCGGTCCCCGATCAGCCCCAGCATTTT. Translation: CASSPRPVPDQPQHF.